This T cell receptor (beta chain) was sequenced for a study of T cells in Graves' hyperthyroidism and ophthalmopathy. This CDR3 spans 15 amino acids. CDR1 and CDR2 from the germline V gene are MNHNS and SASEGT. Trimming took 5 bases from V and 1 from J, leaving 15 bases between them. This clonotype was observed at least ten times. What it binds is unknown. General study results and limits: The model predicted ophthalmopathy a median roughly 6.3 months before onset.

What was amplified from RNA transcripts were TCR beta CDR3 regions. First-round RT-PCR of the TCR CDR3 relied on the HTBI primer set. TCRdb ran MiXCR on the multiplex PCR reads and lists one entry per CDR3 protein. The table includes approximately 270,000 distinct CDR3 sequences, more than 12% detected once. Initially, at the first diagnosis of hyperthyroidism and before any ophthalmopathy symptoms, blood was sampled. The sequencing sample was made of blood. The rearrangement uses TRBV6-1 and TRBJ2-7; D possibly matches TRBD1 or TRBD2 (6 bases each). The TCR sequence derives from a woman between 40 and 50 years old with Graves' hyperthyroidism that later progressed to Graves' ophthalmopathy. The CDR3 reads CASSSQGRTSYEQYF. The CDR3, as DNA: TGTGCCAGCAGTTCCCAGGGGAGGACTTCCTACGAGCAGTACTTC.